The source of this T cell receptor (beta chain) is a study of blood T cell repertoires in COVID-19. CDR1 and CDR2 (germline): LNHDA, SQIVND (reference sequence). This CDR3 comprises 18 residues. For this clone: The junction does not match germline at one end; this may be a read error.

As processed by the authors: Amplification of reference gene primers was used by the study to estimate nucleated cell counts. The method was immunoSEQ multiplex PCR; TCRdb's version includes in-frame clones alone and lacks a portion of them. That table is the source of V, J and clone size, and D and trimming were worked out from the DNA. The sample has fewer than 90,000 clones, about 90% seen once. This chain uses TRBV19 with TRBJ2-7; TRBD1 matches at 7 bases. This receptor was obtained from a male donor with acute or convalescent COVID-19. Sequenced: peripheral blood. CDR3 in amino acids: CASSIDRRTGVPSYEQCF. CDR3 sequence (DNA): TGTGCCAGTAGTATAGATCGAAGGACAGGCGTACCATCCTACGAGCAGTGCTTC.